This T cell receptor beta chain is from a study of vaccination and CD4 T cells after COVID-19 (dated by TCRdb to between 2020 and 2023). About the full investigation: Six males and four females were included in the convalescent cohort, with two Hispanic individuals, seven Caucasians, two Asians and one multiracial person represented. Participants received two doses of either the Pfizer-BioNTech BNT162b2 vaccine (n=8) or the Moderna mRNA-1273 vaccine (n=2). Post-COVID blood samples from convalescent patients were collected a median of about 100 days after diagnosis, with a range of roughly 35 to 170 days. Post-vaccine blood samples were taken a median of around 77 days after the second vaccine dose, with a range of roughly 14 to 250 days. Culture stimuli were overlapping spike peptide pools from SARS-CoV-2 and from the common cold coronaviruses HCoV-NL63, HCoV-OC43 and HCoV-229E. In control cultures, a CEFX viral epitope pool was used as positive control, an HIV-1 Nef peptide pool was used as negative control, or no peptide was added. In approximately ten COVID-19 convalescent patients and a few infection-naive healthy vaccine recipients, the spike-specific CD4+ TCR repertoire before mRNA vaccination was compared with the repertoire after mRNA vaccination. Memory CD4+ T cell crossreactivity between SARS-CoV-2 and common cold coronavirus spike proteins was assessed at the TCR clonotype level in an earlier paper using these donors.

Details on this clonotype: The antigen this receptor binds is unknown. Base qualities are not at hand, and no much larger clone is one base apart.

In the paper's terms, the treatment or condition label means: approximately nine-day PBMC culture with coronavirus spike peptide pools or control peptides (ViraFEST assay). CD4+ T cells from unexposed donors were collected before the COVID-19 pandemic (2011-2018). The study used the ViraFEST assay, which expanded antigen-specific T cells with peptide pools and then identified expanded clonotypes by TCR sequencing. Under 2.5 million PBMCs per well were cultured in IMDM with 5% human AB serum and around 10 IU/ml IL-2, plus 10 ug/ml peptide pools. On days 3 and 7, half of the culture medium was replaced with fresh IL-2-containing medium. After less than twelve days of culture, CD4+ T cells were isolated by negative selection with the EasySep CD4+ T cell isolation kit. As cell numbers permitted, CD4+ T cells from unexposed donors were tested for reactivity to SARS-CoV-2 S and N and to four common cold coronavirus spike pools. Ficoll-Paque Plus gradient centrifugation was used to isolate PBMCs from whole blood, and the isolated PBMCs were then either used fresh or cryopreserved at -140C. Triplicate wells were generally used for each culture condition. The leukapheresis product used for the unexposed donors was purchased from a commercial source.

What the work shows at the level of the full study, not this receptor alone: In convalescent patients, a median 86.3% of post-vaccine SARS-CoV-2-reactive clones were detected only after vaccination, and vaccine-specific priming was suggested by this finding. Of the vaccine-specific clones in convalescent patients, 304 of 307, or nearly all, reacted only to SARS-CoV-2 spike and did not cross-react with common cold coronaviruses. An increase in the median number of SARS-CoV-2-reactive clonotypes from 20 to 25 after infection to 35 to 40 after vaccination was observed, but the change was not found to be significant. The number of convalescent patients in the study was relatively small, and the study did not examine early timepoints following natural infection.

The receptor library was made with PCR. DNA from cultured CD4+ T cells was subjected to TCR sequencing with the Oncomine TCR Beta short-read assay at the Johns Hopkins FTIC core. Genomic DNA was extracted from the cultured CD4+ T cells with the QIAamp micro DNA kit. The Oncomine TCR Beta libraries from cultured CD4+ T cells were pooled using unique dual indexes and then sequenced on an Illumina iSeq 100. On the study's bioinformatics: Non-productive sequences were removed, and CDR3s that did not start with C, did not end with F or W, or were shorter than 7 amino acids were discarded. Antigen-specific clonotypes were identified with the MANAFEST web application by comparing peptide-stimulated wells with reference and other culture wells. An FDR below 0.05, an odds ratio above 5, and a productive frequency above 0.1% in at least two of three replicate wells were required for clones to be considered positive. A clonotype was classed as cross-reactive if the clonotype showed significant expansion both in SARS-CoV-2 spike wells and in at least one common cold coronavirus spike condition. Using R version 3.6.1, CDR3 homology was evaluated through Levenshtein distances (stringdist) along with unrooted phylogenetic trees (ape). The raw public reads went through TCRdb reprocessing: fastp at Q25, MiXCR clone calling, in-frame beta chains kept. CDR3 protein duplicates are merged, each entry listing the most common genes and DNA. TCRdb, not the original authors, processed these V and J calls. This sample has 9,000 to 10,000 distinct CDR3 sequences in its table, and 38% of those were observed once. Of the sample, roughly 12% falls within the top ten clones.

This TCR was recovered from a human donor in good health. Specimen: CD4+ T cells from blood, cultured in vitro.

The CDR3 protein: CASETQEIDDNEQFF. The DNA sequence is given as TGTGCCAGCGAGACACAGGAAATTGACGACAATGAGCAGTTCTTC. This chain is built from TRBV28 and TRBJ2-1; 5 matching bases give a weak D call of TRBD1. The junction carries 19 bases between V and J, which are trimmed by 8 bases and 5 bases respectively. The CDR3 goes from the cysteine to the phenylalanine over 15 residues. The sequence is cut down to CDR3 DNA, 45 bases in frame from base 1. CDR1 and CDR2 are drawn from the germline V gene: MDHEN, SYDVKM. The full variable domain, completed from the reference TRBV28 and TRBJ2-1 proteins outside the CDR3, reads DVKVTQSSRYLVKRTGEKVFLECVQDMDHENMFWYRQDPGLGLRLIYFSYDVKMKEKGDIPEGYSVSREKKERFSLILESASTNQTSMYLCASETQEIDDNEQFFGPGTRLTVL.